Sequencing of this T cell receptor beta chain was carried out in a study of cytomegalovirus exposure and HLA in healthy donors. Overall study context: One earlier analysis, a look at 150 million to 200 million T cells, found almost 120 million unique TCR beta sequences.

Study-wide findings and caveats: A later analysis showed that HLA-associated TCR beta chains had undergone more clonal expansion than equally common others. Sequencing probably produced one cluster of sequence variants that were highly shared.

As for this clone: The antigen is undetermined.

The PCR was carried out with 60 Vbeta primers and 13 Jbeta primers. Using immunoSEQ multiplex PCR, the repertoire was profiled, and TCRdb retains in-frame clones only, with some absent. This sample has 150,000 to 200,000 clones, with approximately 71% found just once. CDR1 SGHRS and CDR2 YFSETQ come from the germline V gene. The CDR3 has 15 amino acids. V lost 6 bases, J lost 0 bases, and 14 bases lay in between. The V call is TRBV5-1, the J call TRBJ2-3, with D maybe TRBD1 (6 bases). Sequenced material: PBMCs. The receptor was isolated from a woman aged 40 to 55 in good health and CMV-seropositive. CDR3 nucleotides: TGCGCCAGCACCCTCCGGGACACAAGCACAGATACGCAGTATTTT. It yields the protein CASTLRDTSTDTQYF.